One and the same sample provided the 30 T cell receptor beta chains below, sequenced in a study of cytomegalovirus exposure and HLA in healthy donors. Amplification used 60 Vbeta primers and 13 Jbeta primers. This table comes from immunoSEQ multiplex PCR, and its TCRdb copy is limited to in-frame clones, with some not included. The sample lists under 200,000 clones; around three quarters were seen once. The sample was PBMCs. The receptors stem from a woman in her fifties or sixties in good health and CMV-seronegative.

The V call is TRBV28, the J call TRBJ1-1; D gene ambiguous. Trimming took 8 bases from V and 7 from J, leaving 8 bases between them. Germline lookup yields CDR1 MDHEN and CDR2 SYDVKM. The CDR3 is 10 residues long. This chain's CDR3 is CASRDLEAFF. The DNA for the CDR3 is TGTGCCAGCCGGGATCTTGAAGCTTTCTTT.

This clone is a singleton in its sample. The gene calls are TRBV7-9 and TRBJ2-2; D unclear. The CDR3 is 15 amino acids. The germline V gene encodes CDR1 SEHNR and CDR2 FQNEAQ (reference sequence). V was pared by 7 bases and J by 10 bases, with 22 bases between. This CDR3 reads CASNFAGSLAEELFF. The CDR3 DNA is TGTGCCAGCAACTTCGCCGGGTCCCTGGCTGAGGAGCTGTTTTTT.

V gene TRBV7-2 combines with J gene TRBJ1-2, with TRBD1 identical over 10 bases. The junction had 12 bases not matched to a gene; V was cut back by 5 bases and J by 6 bases. CDR3 length: 16 residues. The germline V gene has CDR1 SGHTA and CDR2 FQGNSA. The CDR3 here is CASSPNIGQGVNGYTF. In nucleotides, the CDR3 is TGTGCCAGCAGCCCGAATATCGGACAGGGGGTCAATGGCTACACCTTC. The entire variable domain, with the rest obtained from reference TRBV7-2 and TRBJ1-2, is as follows: GAGVSQSPSNKVTEKGKDVELRCDPISGHTALYWYRQSLGQGLEFLIYFQGNSAPDKSGLPSDRFSAERTGGSVSTLTIQRTQQEDSAVYLCASSPNIGQGVNGYTFGSGTRLTVV.

The rearrangement links TRBV6-1 to TRBJ1-1; D remains unclear. The V end was cut by 2 bases, the J end by 1 base, with 8 bases between. Germline V gene lookup returns CDR1 MNHNS and CDR2 SASEGT. The CDR3 covers 14 residues. In DNA form, the CDR3 reads TGTGCCAGCAGTGAATTGTACAGGAACACTGAAGCTTTCTTT. This encodes CASSELYRNTEAFF.

This chain connects TRBV6-1 to TRBJ1-5; 7 bases are shared with TRBD1. CDR3 length equals 15 residues. Germline assignment: CDR1 MNHNS and CDR2 SASEGT. The V and J ends lost 6 bases and 2 bases, in that order; junction bases with no gene match: 7. This chain's CDR3 is CASSRTGVGNQPQHF. The DNA of the CDR3 is TGTGCCAGCAGCCGAACAGGGGTAGGCAATCAGCCCCAGCATTTT.

The chain has TRBV19 and TRBJ2-7, with 9 bases aligning to TRBD1. Germline V gene lookup returns CDR1 LNHDA and CDR2 SQIVND (reference sequence). J lost 1 base, V lost 9 bases, and 7 bases had no gene match. The CDR3 sequence is 14 residues long. CDR3 sequence reads: CASRGDRESYEQYF. For the CDR3, the DNA is TGTGCCAGCCGTGGGGACAGGGAGTCCTACGAGCAGTACTTC. The full variable domain, completed using reference TRBV19 and TRBJ2-7, is DGGITQSPKYLFRKEGQNVTLSCEQNLNHDAMYWYRQDPGQGLRLIYYSQIVNDFQKGDIAEGYSVSREKKESFPLTVTSAQKNPTAFYLCASRGDRESYEQYFGPGTRLTVT.

This sequence joins TRBV29-1 and TRBJ1-2; D is unclear. CDR3 length: 11 amino acids. The ends were cut back, 3 bases at V and 10 bases at J, with 12 bases in the middle. From germline, CDR1 is SQVTM and CDR2 ANQGSEA. Here the CDR3 reads CSVESTYDYTF. The CDR3 nucleotides are TGCAGCGTTGAGAGTACCTACGACTACACCTTC.

The rearrangement joins TRBV28 to TRBJ1-6; 7 nucleotides match TRBD1. The CDR3 has 16 amino acids. Looked up from germline, CDR1 is MDHEN and CDR2 is SYDVKM. With V trimmed by 3 bases and J by 1 base, 3 bases remained unmatched. The CDR3, as DNA: TGTGCCAGCAGTTTCGTACAGGGGTCCTATAATTCACCCCTCCACTTT. Residues: CASSFVQGSYNSPLHF. The full variable domain, in which reference TRBV28 and TRBJ1-6 provide the parts outside the CDR3, is DVKVTQSSRYLVKRTGEKVFLECVQDMDHENMFWYRQDPGLGLRLIYFSYDVKMKEKGDIPEGYSVSREKKERFSLILESASTNQTSMYLCASSFVQGSYNSPLHFGNGTRLTVT.

V and J are TRBV6-5 and TRBJ1-2; D perhaps matches TRBD1 (6 bases). V lost 7 bases and J 3 bases, leaving 15 bases between the germline ends. CDR3 length equals 14 residues. CDR1 is MNHEY and CDR2 is SVGAGI in the germline V gene. The CDR3 coding sequence is TGTGCCAGCACCCAGACAGGCACCCACTATGGCTACACCTTC. Residues: CASTQTGTHYGYTF.

The genes are TRBV6-1 and TRBJ2-2, with a tentative D call TRBD2 (6 bases). The CDR3 has 14 residues. Germline CDR1 and CDR2: MNHNS and SASEGT. V lost 3 bases and J lost 5, with 10 bases in between. Here the CDR3 reads CASSDSGETGELFF. The DNA for the CDR3 is TGTGCCAGCAGTGACTCGGGGGAAACCGGGGAGCTGTTTTTT.

The CDR3 nucleotides are TGTGCCAGCAGTCCGACTAATGAAAAACTGTTTTTT. It translates to CASSPTNEKLFF. The rearrangement links TRBV7-9 to TRBJ1-4, with D unresolved. Germline assignment: CDR1 SEHNR and CDR2 FQNEAQ (reference sequence). The length of the CDR3 is 12 residues. V was shortened by 6 bases and J by 2 bases, with 4 bases between the two germline ends.

The chain uses TRBV30 and TRBJ2-2; the D gene is possibly TRBD2 (6 bases). This CDR3 is 14 amino acids long. CDR1 and CDR2 (germline): GTSNPN, SVGIG (reference sequence). The V gene lost 3 bases and the J gene lost 1 base, with 9 bases spanning the gap. The CDR3 is CAWRVGGNTGELFF. CDR3 sequence (DNA): TGTGCCTGGAGGGTGGGGGGGAACACCGGGGAGCTGTTTTTT.

V usage is TRBV25-1 and J usage is TRBJ2-6; 7 bases map to TRBD1. There are 15 residues in the CDR3. Germline V gene sequence: CDR1 MGHDK, CDR2 SYGVNS. V shed 2 bases and J 12 bases; nucleotides not matched to a gene: 10. CDR3 amino acids: CASSEPKGQTSVLTF. In nucleotides, the CDR3 is TGTGCCAGCAGTGAACCGAAGGGACAGACCAGCGTCCTGACTTTC.

The chain has TRBV5-1 and TRBJ2-1; TRBD2 aligns across 8 bases. The CDR3 runs to 16 residues. V shed 0 bases and J 8 bases; nucleotides not matched to a gene: 10. Germline V gives CDR1 SGHRS, CDR2 YFSETQ. CDR3 amino acids: CASSLAMRGARDEQFF. The CDR3 DNA reads as TGCGCCAGCAGCTTGGCCATGCGGGGGGCCAGGGATGAGCAGTTCTTC. The variable domain in full, completed from reference TRBV5-1 and TRBJ2-1, reads KAGVTQTPRYLIKTRGQQVTLSCSPISGHRSVSWYQQTPGQGLQFLFEYFSETQRNKGNFPGRFSGRQFSNSRSEMNVSTLELGDSALYLCASSLAMRGARDEQFFGPGTRLTVL.

The gene calls are TRBV28 and TRBJ2-1; 8 nucleotides match TRBD2. From germline, CDR1 is MDHEN and CDR2 SYDVKM. This CDR3 comprises 12 residues. Trimming at V came to 11 bases and at J to 3 bases, leaving 3 bases not matched to a gene. CDR3 protein: CASGGDYNEQFF. The CDR3 DNA follows: TGTGCCTCGGGAGGGGACTACAATGAGCAGTTCTTC.

The count of this clone is one. The chain recombines TRBV2 with TRBJ2-3, with a possible D match to TRBD2 (5 bases). The CDR3 loop spans 13 amino acids. Trimming pared 3 bases from V and 3 bases from J, leaving 7 bases between. CDR1 is SNHLY and CDR2 is FYNNEI in the germline V gene. The CDR3: CASSDSGTDTQYF. The CDR3 DNA reads TGTGCCAGCAGTGATTCGGGGACAGATACGCAGTATTTT.

The rearrangement links TRBV7-8 to TRBJ2-5, with a possible D match to TRBD2 (6 bases). The CDR3 sequence is 14 residues long. CDR1 and CDR2 (germline): SGHVS, FQNEAQ. V was pared by 5 bases and J by 4 bases, with 14 bases between. The CDR3 DNA follows: TGTGCCAGCAGCGGTCGCGGGGACGGAGAGACCCAGTACTTC. Protein product: CASSGRGDGETQYF.

The chain is built from TRBV28 and TRBJ2-5, with 11 nucleotides matching TRBD2. The CDR3 contains 15 residues. Germline V lookup: CDR1 MDHEN, CDR2 SYDVKM. Unmatched junction bases numbered 10, after V lost 7 bases and J lost 6 bases. CDR3 residues: CASIPAGTSGQTQYF. The CDR3 DNA reads TGTGCCAGCATCCCAGCGGGGACTAGCGGACAGACCCAGTACTTC.

The V and J genes are TRBV5-1 and TRBJ2-7, with 7 positions matching TRBD1. Unmatched junction bases numbered 15, after V lost 4 bases and J lost 5 bases. The germline V gene has CDR1 SGHRS and CDR2 YFSETQ. The CDR3 contains 16 residues. The CDR3 sequence is CASSPNPTGTGHEQYF. The CDR3, as DNA: TGCGCCAGCAGCCCGAACCCGACAGGGACGGGCCACGAGCAGTACTTC.

The chain uses TRBV4-1 and TRBJ2-4; the match to TRBD2 covers 10 bases. Germline V gives CDR1 MGHRA, CDR2 YSYEKL. V lost 1 base to trimming and J lost 6 bases; unmatched junction nucleotides: 6. This CDR3 contains 16 residues. CDR3 in amino acids: CASSQGTSGGRNIQYF. CDR3 bases: TGCGCCAGCAGCCAAGGGACTAGCGGAGGGAGAAACATTCAGTACTTC.

A note on this clone: At one end, the junction sequence differs from germline, possibly due to a read error. The chain recombines TRBV7-9 with TRBJ1-5; 7 nucleotides line up with TRBD1. This CDR3 is built from 15 residues. Germline-derived CDR1 and CDR2 are SEHNR and FQNEAQ (reference sequence). The CDR3 loop is CSSSLPGTDVSVQHF. DNA for the CDR3: TGTTCCAGCAGCTTACCCGGGACAGACGTATCAGTACAGCATTTT.

This clone was seen just once. The CDR3 DNA reads TGTGCCTGGTCCGGGGACACCGCAAACACTGAAGCTTTCTTT. Translation gives CAWSGDTANTEAFF. The chain combines TRBV30 with TRBJ1-1, with D tentatively TRBD1 (6 bases). From germline, CDR1 is GTSNPN and CDR2 SVGIG (reference sequence). CDR3 length: 14 amino acids. Trimming removed 5 bases at V and 2 bases at J, with 15 bases between.

V and J are TRBV7-2 and TRBJ2-7; D might be TRBD1 (6 bases). The CDR3 covers 12 residues. Germline lookup yields CDR1 SGHTA and CDR2 FQGNSA. V was cut by 4 bases and J by 4 bases, with 8 bases left in between. The CDR3 protein is CASSSTGYEQYF. The CDR3 DNA sequence: TGTGCCAGCAGCTCCACAGGGTACGAGCAGTACTTC.

The chain is built from TRBV7-9 and TRBJ2-1, with TRBD2 matching 12 bases. Germline CDR1 and CDR2: SEHNR and FQNEAQ (reference sequence). Trimming at V came to 5 bases and at J to 9 bases, leaving 8 bases not matched to a gene. CDR3 length: 15 amino acids. DNA of the CDR3: TGTGCCAGCAGCCGGCTAGCGGGAGGGTTTTTTGAGCAGTTCTTC. Translated: CASSRLAGGFFEQFF.

The sample holds one count of this clone. The chain recombines TRBV7-2 with TRBJ2-2; 8 nucleotides line up with TRBD1. V lost 6 bases and J lost 1; bases outside the gene matches: 4. From germline, CDR1 is SGHTA and CDR2 FQGNSA. This CDR3 has 15 amino acids. CDR3 residues: CASRLGTGNTGELFF. CDR3 nucleotides: TGTGCCAGCAGACTTGGGACAGGGAACACCGGGGAGCTGTTTTTT.

This rearrangement joins TRBV6-5 to TRBJ2-2; D gene unclear. The CDR3 sequence is 13 residues long. V was clipped by 9 bases and J by 0 bases, with 8 bases between them. The germline V gene has CDR1 MNHEY and CDR2 SVGAGI. CDR3 sequence: CASRHPNTGELFF. CDR3 nucleotide sequence: TGTGCCAGTCGACACCCGAACACCGGGGAGCTGTTTTTT.

In its sample, this clone was seen once. The chain employs TRBV7-2 and TRBJ2-5, with D possibly TRBD1 on 8 matching bases. The CDR3 has 16 amino acids. The germline V gene encodes CDR1 SGHTA and CDR2 FQGNSA. Trimming pared 3 bases from V and 1 base from J, leaving 15 bases between. The CDR3 here is CASSFGQGGRQETQYF. CDR3 sequence (DNA): TGTGCCAGCAGCTTCGGACAGGGAGGGCGCCAAGAGACCCAGTACTTC.

The rearrangement joins TRBV28 to TRBJ2-2, with 8 bases that match TRBD2. The germline V gene has CDR1 MDHEN and CDR2 SYDVKM. J was trimmed by 6 bases and V by 6 bases; bases with no gene match: 9. The CDR3 contains 15 residues. CDR3 sequence reads: CASSPPLAGPGELFF. The CDR3 nucleotides read TGTGCCAGCAGCCCCCCCTTAGCGGGGCCCGGGGAGCTGTTTTTT.

This clone was seen only once. This chain links TRBV11-3 with TRBJ1-1, with TRBD1 matching 8 bases. Germline V CDR1 and CDR2: SGHNT, YENEEA. The CDR3 consists of 14 residues. V trimming: 4 bases; J trimming: 1 base; junction bases outside the gene matches: 2. The CDR3 is CASSSGGTNTEAFF. Here the CDR3 DNA reads TGTGCCAGCAGCTCAGGGGGCACGAACACTGAAGCTTTCTTT.

V gene TRBV27 combines with J gene TRBJ1-1; 12 positions match TRBD1. V lost 0 bases to trimming and J lost 4 bases; unmatched junction nucleotides: 3. The CDR3 is 16 amino acids. The germline gives CDR1 MNHEY, CDR2 SMNVEV (reference sequence). CDR3 loop: CASSLSGQGAFTEAFF. The DNA for the CDR3 is TGTGCCAGCAGTTTATCGGGACAGGGGGCGTTCACTGAAGCTTTCTTT.